The clone carrying this T cell receptor (beta chain) was seen repeatedly, ten times or more. The data are from a study of metastatic and nonmetastatic thyroid tumors. No treatment of any kind had been given to any patient before thyroid surgery. TCRdb re-analyzed the PCR reads using MiXCR. The table lists some 30,000 clones, 4% of them singletons. Germline trimming cut 5 bases from V and 6 bases from J; bases unmatched to any gene: 9. The CDR3 is 15 residues long. The receptor's source is a female donor with papillary thyroid cancer or a benign thyroid nodule (not recorded which). Some clones in this sample may be carry-over from other donors' samples. Source material: blood. This chain uses TRBV12-3 or TRBV12-4 with TRBJ2-5; TRBD1 aligns across 10 bases. CDR3 amino acids: CASSRAGTGVKTQYF. CDR3 DNA: TGTGCCAGCAGTCGGGCCGGGACAGGGGTTAAGACCCAGTACTTC.